The 24 T cell receptor beta chains reported below all come from one sample, sequenced in a study of a mutant IDH1 vaccine in newly diagnosed glioma. Produced via immunoSEQ multiplex PCR; TCRdb's table is partial and in-frame only. The data show around 30,000 clones, roughly 90% seen once. No antigens are known for them. The time point here: week 11, during vaccination. The content of each vaccine dose was 300 ug of mutant IDH1 20-mer peptide, and topical imiquimod accompanied it. The material sequenced was PBMCs, taken from a glioma patient whose treatment included an IDH1 peptide vaccine. Receptors originate from a man aged 18 to 35 with glioma.

The chain links TRBV7-2 to TRBJ1-1, with no clear D. Trimming removed 3 bases from V and 0 bases from J, with 8 bases in between. The CDR3 runs to 14 residues. Germline values: CDR1 SGHTA, CDR2 FQGNSA. DNA for the CDR3: TGTGCCAGCAGCTTGGGGATTGTGAACACTGAAGCTTTCTTT. Its translation is CASSLGIVNTEAFF.

This sequence joins TRBV2 and TRBJ2-1; 12 bases are a match to TRBD2. Germline CDR1 is SNHLY and CDR2 is FYNNEI. V lost 3 bases, J lost 12 bases, and 9 bases stayed unmatched. This CDR3 contains 15 residues. CDR3 nucleotide sequence: TGTGCCAGCAGTGATCGCCCACTAGCGGGAGGTGTGCAGTTCTTC. Amino acid sequence: CASSDRPLAGGVQFF.

DNA of the CDR3: TGTGCCTGGAGTGTACGAGGGCTCGGGCCCACTAATGAAAAACTGTTTTTT. It codes for CAWSVRGLGPTNEKLFF. This chain links TRBV30 with TRBJ1-4, with unresolved D. Trimming pared 0 bases from V and 2 bases from J, leaving 16 bases between. The CDR3 runs 17 residues. Germline lookup yields CDR1 GTSNPN and CDR2 SVGIG (reference sequence).

The rearrangement joins TRBV4-3 to TRBJ1-3; tentatively, D is TRBD1 (5 bases). Trimming stripped 0 bases from V and 1 base from J, with 16 bases between. The length of the CDR3 is 18 residues. CDR1 and CDR2 (germline): LGHNA, YSLEER. This chain's CDR3 is CASSQDRVGRTSGNTIYF. CDR3 DNA sequence: TGCGCCAGCAGCCAAGATAGAGTAGGACGGACATCTGGAAACACCATATATTTT.

This clone has just one count. The chain recombines TRBV6-5 with TRBJ2-5, with D possibly matching TRBD1 (6 bases). This CDR3 has 15 residues. Between the trimmed V and J ends, which lost 6 bases and 5 bases, there was a span of 19 bases. Germline assignment: CDR1 MNHEY and CDR2 SVGAGI. This chain's CDR3 is CASSGGQGWGETQYF. DNA of the CDR3: TGTGCCAGCAGCGGCGGCCAGGGGTGGGGTGAGACCCAGTACTTC.

The chain joins TRBV18 to TRBJ1-5, with 9 bases identical to TRBD1. V was clipped by 6 bases and J by 0 bases; unmatched bases: 6. This CDR3 has 16 amino acids. Germline V lookup: CDR1 KGHSH, CDR2 LQKENI. CDR3 residues: CASSPDRGNSNQPQHF. The CDR3 region has the DNA TGTGCCAGCTCCCCTGACAGGGGGAATAGCAATCAGCCCCAGCATTTT.

The gene calls are TRBV6-1 and TRBJ2-7; either TRBD1 or TRBD2 may supply D (5 bases each). The ends were cut back, 6 bases at V and 4 bases at J, with 7 bases in the middle. Germline lookup yields CDR1 MNHNS and CDR2 SASEGT. The CDR3 covers 11 residues. CDR3 in amino acids: CASRGTYEQYF. In DNA form, the CDR3 reads TGTGCCAGCAGAGGGACGTACGAGCAGTACTTC.

V gene TRBV29-1 combines with J gene TRBJ2-1; 7 nucleotides align to TRBD1. Trimming cost V 7 bases and J 14 bases; bases outside gene matches: 14. Germline V CDR1 and CDR2: SQVTM, ANQGSEA. The CDR3 loop spans 12 amino acids. The CDR3 loop is CSGGHPTGFEFF. In DNA form, the CDR3 reads TGCAGCGGTGGGCATCCGACAGGGTTTGAGTTCTTC.

The chain employs TRBV7-9 and TRBJ2-5, with 9 bases identical to TRBD1. V shed 1 base, J shed 4 bases, and the junction held 7 bases outside the gene matches. The germline gives CDR1 SEHNR, CDR2 FQNEAQ (reference sequence). CDR3 length: 16 amino acids. The CDR3 protein is CASSLGTGVELETQYF. The CDR3 bases are TGTGCCAGCAGCTTAGGGACAGGGGTAGAGCTAGAGACCCAGTACTTC.

The chain carries TRBV7-2 and TRBJ2-1, with D perhaps given as TRBD1 or TRBD2 (5 bases each). CDR1 is SGHTA and CDR2 is FQGNSA in the germline V gene. Trimming pared 6 bases from V and 4 bases from J, leaving 16 bases between. This CDR3 is built from 15 residues. The DNA for the CDR3 is TGTGCCAGCAGTCCTCGGGACCCCAATTACAATGAGCAGTTCTTC. It codes for CASSPRDPNYNEQFF.

Here the CDR3 DNA reads TGTGCCAGCAGTTACTCGAAGATGGGGTACTATGGCTACACCTTC. Encoded protein: CASSYSKMGYYGYTF. The chain carries TRBV6-5 and TRBJ1-2, with unresolved D. CDR1 MNHEY and CDR2 SVGAGI come from the germline V gene. The CDR3 covers 15 residues. Trimming shortened V by 0 bases and J by 3 bases, and 11 bases separated the two germline ends.

The chain employs TRBV19 and TRBJ1-4, with D possibly matching TRBD1 (5 bases). The germline V and J ends were trimmed by 6 bases and 7 bases, with 18 bases remaining between them. The CDR3 sequence is 15 residues long. Germline V gives CDR1 LNHDA, CDR2 SQIVND (reference sequence). The CDR3 DNA follows: TGTGCCAGTAGCTATGTTCGAGGGGTTGGTGAAAAACTGTTTTTT. It yields the protein CASSYVRGVGEKLFF.

This sequence joins TRBV4-3 and TRBJ2-1, with TRBD1 as a possible D gene (6 bases). This CDR3 has 19 residues. Per germline, CDR1 LGHNA and CDR2 YSLEER. Trimming removed 0 bases at V and 7 bases at J, with 25 bases between. CDR3 sequence: CASSQDMRIEGGVSNEQFF. Here the CDR3 DNA reads TGCGCCAGCAGCCAAGATATGAGGATAGAAGGGGGAGTTTCTAATGAGCAGTTCTTC.

The chain links TRBV18 to TRBJ2-7; 7 bases fit TRBD1. The CDR3 has 14 amino acids. Germline assignment: CDR1 KGHSH and CDR2 LQKENI. V trimming: 0 bases; J trimming: 2 bases; junction bases outside the gene matches: 1. The CDR3, as DNA: TGTGCCAGCTCACCACCGCAGGGGGCCTACGAGCAGTACTTC. Protein product: CASSPPQGAYEQYF.

The gene calls are TRBV7-9 and TRBJ1-1; a possible D gene is TRBD1 (6 bases). V was pared by 5 bases and J by 6 bases, with 13 bases between. The V gene's germline CDR1 is SEHNR and CDR2 FQNEAQ (reference sequence). CDR3 length: 13 residues. The CDR3 is CASSPYSGAEAFF. The CDR3 nucleotides read TGTGCCAGCAGCCCCTACTCAGGGGCTGAAGCTTTCTTT.

V gene TRBV9 combines with J gene TRBJ1-1; D remains unclear. This CDR3 contains 14 residues. Between the trimmed V and J ends, which lost 4 bases and 0 bases, there was a span of 10 bases. Per germline, CDR1 SGDLS and CDR2 YYNGEE. CDR3 sequence reads: CASSSDTLNTEAFF. The CDR3 DNA sequence: TGTGCCAGCAGCTCAGACACCTTGAACACTGAAGCTTTCTTT.

This chain uses TRBV4-3 with TRBJ2-7; no clear D. Trimming took 2 bases from V and 0 from J, leaving 14 bases between them. The CDR3 has 16 amino acids. CDR1 LGHNA and CDR2 YSLEER come from the germline V gene. The CDR3 is CASSQSWGSSSYEQYF. The DNA of the CDR3 is TGCGCCAGCAGCCAATCGTGGGGTTCAAGCTCCTACGAGCAGTACTTC.

The chain joins TRBV7-9 to TRBJ1-4; the D is unclear. The germline V gene has CDR1 SEHNR and CDR2 FQNEAQ (reference sequence). Trimming took 1 base from V and 4 from J, leaving 7 bases between them. CDR3 length equals 14 residues. CDR3 region: CASSLERFNEKLFF. CDR3 in DNA: TGTGCCAGCAGCTTAGAACGGTTTAATGAAAAACTGTTTTTT.

The V call is TRBV6-5, the J call TRBJ1-2; D is possibly TRBD1 (6 bases). In germline, CDR1 is MNHEY, CDR2 SVGAGI. The CDR3 is 15 amino acids. Trimming pared 6 bases from V and 7 bases from J, leaving 21 bases between. The CDR3 is CASRGLEQGHSGYTF. In nucleotides, the CDR3 is TGTGCCAGCAGAGGACTGGAGCAGGGACATAGTGGCTACACCTTC.

This clone occurred a few times. The chain joins TRBV7-9 to TRBJ1-1, with 7 bases that match TRBD1. Germline assignment: CDR1 SEHNR and CDR2 FQNEAQ (reference sequence). The V segment lost 5 bases and the J segment 5 bases; nucleotides outside the gene matches: 11. This CDR3 is 15 amino acids long. The CDR3 is CASSPRQGRSTEAFF. CDR3 DNA: TGTGCCAGCAGCCCGCGACAGGGAAGAAGTACTGAAGCTTTCTTT.

The gene calls are TRBV28 and TRBJ1-1; 7 bases line up with TRBD1. V shed 3 bases and J 1 base; nucleotides not matched to a gene: 2. This CDR3 is 14 amino acids long. Germline V gene sequence: CDR1 MDHEN, CDR2 SYDVKM. This CDR3 is CASSFGTANTEAFF. The CDR3 DNA reads TGTGCCAGCAGTTTCGGGACAGCGAACACTGAAGCTTTCTTT.

V gene TRBV7-2 combines with J gene TRBJ2-2; D may be TRBD2 (5 bases). Germline V gene sequence: CDR1 SGHTA, CDR2 FQGNSA. V gave up 1 base and J gave up 5 bases, with 5 bases separating them. The CDR3 covers 13 residues. DNA for the CDR3: TGTGCCAGCAGCTTAGGGAGGACCGGGGAGCTGTTTTTT. Residues: CASSLGRTGELFF.

For this clone: This sample includes further DNA sequences coding for the same CDR3. V gene TRBV11-2 combines with J gene TRBJ2-7, with 9 nucleotides matching TRBD1. There are 14 residues in the CDR3. In germline, CDR1 is SGHAT, CDR2 FQNNGV. V lost 4 bases, J lost 3 bases, and 4 bases stayed unmatched. The CDR3 here is CASSSSTGGYEQYF. CDR3 DNA: TGTGCCAGCAGCTCTTCGACAGGGGGCTACGAGCAGTACTTC.

The chain is built from TRBV4-3 and TRBJ1-5, with D perhaps matching TRBD1 (5 bases). Germline CDR1 and CDR2: LGHNA and YSLEER. V was cut by 1 base and J by 0 bases, with 7 bases left in between. The CDR3 runs to 15 residues. In nucleotides, the CDR3 is TGCGCCAGCAGCCAAGGACAGTATAGCAATCAGCCCCAGCATTTT. This translates into CASSQGQYSNQPQHF.